The entry below describes one TCR beta chain. The antigen is undetermined. A much larger clonotype is one base distant, so this may be a read error. Exclusion of patients followed from uncontrolled infection, other autoimmune disease, pregnancy or lactation. Fresh peripheral blood, roughly 10 ml, was the source of the PBMCs. These data belong to a study of T cells in Graves' hyperthyroidism and ophthalmopathy. Looked up from germline, CDR1 is MGHRA and CDR2 is YSYEKL. This CDR3 spans 14 amino acids. Findings and caveats of the study: Researchers report that a 13 V-J model separated ophthalmopathy from stable hyperthyroidism.

Amplified TCR beta CDR3 regions came from RNA transcripts. First-round RT-PCR with HTBI primers amplified the TCR CDR3 region. TCRdb passed the multiplex PCR reads through MiXCR, listing each CDR3 protein once. This sample has a few hundred thousand distinct CDR3 sequences, with around 16% found just once. This TCR derives from a woman aged 40 to 50 with Graves' ophthalmopathy. The sample comprised blood. The chain carries TRBV4-1 and TRBJ2-1; D possibly corresponds to TRBD2 (5 bases). The J call is doubtful: the DNA matches TRBJ2-7 better. The CDR3: CASSDYTSYNEQYF. DNA for the CDR3: TGCGCCAGCAGCGACTACACCTCCTACAATGAGCAGTACTTC.